This TCR beta chain derives from a study of PD-1 blockade in mismatch repair-deficient tumors. J was trimmed by 7 bases and V by 6 bases; bases with no gene match: 10. CDR3 length equals 14 residues. Per germline, CDR1 SGHTA and CDR2 FQGTGA. Libraries were prepared by immunoSEQ multiplex PCR; TCRdb keeps only in-frame clonotypes and omits some of them. This table has some 100,000 clones, 82% appearing once. The J gene is TRBJ1-2, the V gene TRBV7-3; TRBD1 matches 8 bases. The TCR comes from an adult with mismatch repair-deficient cancer. The sequences come from peripheral blood, collected 30 to 36 weeks after starting pembrolizumab. The CDR3 DNA is TGTGCCAGCAGTCCCCGCGACAGGGGAGGTGGCTACACCTTC. Translating gives CASSPRDRGGGYTF.